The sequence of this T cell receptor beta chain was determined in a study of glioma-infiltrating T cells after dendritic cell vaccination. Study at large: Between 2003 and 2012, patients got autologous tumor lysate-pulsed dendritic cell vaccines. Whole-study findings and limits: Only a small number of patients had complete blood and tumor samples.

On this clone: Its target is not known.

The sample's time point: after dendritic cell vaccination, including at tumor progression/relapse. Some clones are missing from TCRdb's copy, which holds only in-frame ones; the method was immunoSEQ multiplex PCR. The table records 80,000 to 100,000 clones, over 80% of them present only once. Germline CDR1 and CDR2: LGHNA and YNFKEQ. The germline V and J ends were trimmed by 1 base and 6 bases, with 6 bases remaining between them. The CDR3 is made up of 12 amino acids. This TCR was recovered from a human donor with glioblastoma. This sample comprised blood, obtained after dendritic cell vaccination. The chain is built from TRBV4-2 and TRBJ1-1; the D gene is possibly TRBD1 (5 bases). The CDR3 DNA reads TGTGCCAGCAGCCAAGGGGGGGCTGAAGCTTTCTTT. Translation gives CASSQGGAEAFF.